The 25 T cell receptor beta chains presented below share a single source sample, sequenced in a study of cytotoxic CD8 clonotypes in ibrutinib-treated CLL (dated by TCRdb to the early 2020s). Explained via the paper, the time point label denotes: approximately 11 months on ibrutinib. Library creation used the immunoSEQ multiplex PCR assay. Sourced from immuneACCESS, this table was stored by TCRdb with only in-frame sequences that have V and J called. A share of the clones is absent; for the studies checked, an unresolved V gene accounts for under half, and the remainder has no known explanation. The sample data list roughly 97,000 clones, and almost 80% of these were observed just once. The ten biggest clones cover about 33% of the sample. This material consisted of PBMCs, taken after 12 months of ibrutinib treatment. The receptors originated from a human donor with chronic lymphocytic leukemia.

The rearrangement links TRBV11-2 to TRBJ2-5, with D perhaps TRBD1 (6 bases). The J call may be wrong; the DNA end is better matched by TRBJ2-7. CDR3 length: 14 residues. Looked up from germline, CDR1 is SGHAT and CDR2 is FQNNGV. In DNA, the CDR3 is TGTGCCAGCAGCACACGGACAGCCCCCTACGAGCAGTACTTC. Its protein product is CASSTRTAPYEQYF.

The V and J genes are TRBV4-2 and TRBJ2-3; D is possibly TRBD1 or TRBD2 (5 bases each). With 7 bases removed from V and 1 base from J, the gap between germline ends came to 12 bases. Germline assignment: CDR1 LGHNA and CDR2 YNFKEQ. This CDR3 comprises 14 residues. The CDR3 sequence is CASTGPTGTDTQYF. CDR3 in DNA: TGTGCCAGCACGGGACCCACGGGCACAGATACGCAGTATTTT.

The rearrangement uses TRBV6-1 and TRBJ1-3; no firm D call. V shed 8 bases and J shed 4 bases, with 9 bases lying between them. The germline gives CDR1 MNHNS, CDR2 SASEGT. This CDR3 is 12 amino acids long. The CDR3 reads CASEGSGNTIYF. DNA for the CDR3: TGTGCCAGCGAGGGCTCCGGAAACACCATATATTTT.

In this sample, this clone turned up a few times. This chain connects TRBV10-1 to TRBJ2-2; a possible D gene is TRBD1 (5 bases). In germline, CDR1 is WNHNN, CDR2 SYGVQD (reference sequence). The CDR3 extends over 14 amino acids. The V gene lost 8 bases and the J gene lost 1 base, with 11 bases spanning the gap. The CDR3 spells CASQGVLNTGELFF. CDR3 bases: TGCGCCAGCCAGGGCGTTCTGAACACCGGGGAGCTGTTTTTT.

V and J are TRBV5-4 and TRBJ2-3, with a weak D call TRBD2 (6 bases). V lost 0 bases to trimming and J lost 0 bases, with 14 bases between them. This CDR3 has 17 residues. Germline CDR1 and CDR2: SGHNT and YYREEE (reference sequence). The DNA of the CDR3 is TGTGCCAGCAGCTTGGGAGGAGCGGGTTCTAGCACAGATACGCAGTATTTT. Protein product: CASSLGGAGSSTDTQYF. Full variable domain (missing parts from reference TRBV5-4 and TRBJ2-3): ETGVTQSPTHLIKTRGQQVTLRCSSQSGHNTVSWYQQALGQGPQFIFQYYREEENGRGNFPPRFSGLQFPNYSSELNVNALELDDSALYLCASSLGGAGSSTDTQYFGPGTRLTVL.

The chain carries TRBV5-1 and TRBJ2-2, with D perhaps given as TRBD1 or TRBD2 (5 bases each). The CDR3 runs to 15 residues. Per germline, CDR1 SGHRS and CDR2 YFSETQ. V was pared by 4 bases and J by 1 base, with 11 bases between. The CDR3 DNA is TGCGCCAGCAGCCGGGACGGCAAGAACACCGGGGAGCTGTTTTTT. Translated: CASSRDGKNTGELFF. The entire variable domain, with the rest obtained from reference TRBV5-1 and TRBJ2-2, is as follows: KAGVTQTPRYLIKTRGQQVTLSCSPISGHRSVSWYQQTPGQGLQFLFEYFSETQRNKGNFPGRFSGRQFSNSRSEMNVSTLELGDSALYLCASSRDGKNTGELFFGEGSRLTVL.

This clone has only a few counts. This chain links TRBV7-9 with TRBJ2-5; 10 bases line up with TRBD2. There are 17 residues in the CDR3. Trimming removed 5 bases from V and 5 bases from J; junction bases left unmatched: 14. In germline, CDR1 is SEHNR, CDR2 FQNEAQ (reference sequence). CDR3 nucleotide sequence: TGTGCCAGCAGCACCCTCCGAAAGCGGGGGGGCGCCGAGACCCAGTACTTC. Its translation is CASSTLRKRGGAETQYF. Based on the CDR3 plus reference TRBV7-9 and TRBJ2-5, the full variable domain is DTGVSQNPRHKITKRGQNVTFRCDPISEHNRLYWYRQTLGQGPEFLTYFQNEAQLEKSRLLSDRFSAERPKGSFSTLEIQRTEQGDSAMYLCASSTLRKRGGAETQYFGPGTRLLVL.

To note about this clone: One end of the junction does not line up with germline, which may come from a read error. The chain couples TRBV6-6 to TRBJ1-3; D gene unclear. The CDR3 has 9 residues. Germline CDR1 MNHNY, CDR2 SVGAGI (reference sequence). The CDR3 DNA sequence: TGTGCCAGCAGTTACGGCCCTACTTTT. Protein: CASSYGPTF.

The CDR3 nucleotides read TGTGCCAGCACCCCGATTGGACAGGAGACCGGGGAGCTGTTTTTT. It encodes CASTPIGQETGELFF. V is TRBV7-8 and J is TRBJ2-2, with TRBD1 identical over 7 bases. V lost 7 bases and J lost 5; bases outside the gene matches: 10. The CDR3 sequence is 15 residues long. CDR1 is SGHVS and CDR2 is FQNEAQ in the germline V gene.

The chain has TRBV6-6 and TRBJ1-6; 9 bases match TRBD1. Germline CDR1 is MNHNY and CDR2 is SVGAGI (reference sequence). The V and J ends lost 10 bases and 5 bases, in that order; junction bases with no gene match: 12. There are 16 residues in the CDR3. Here the CDR3 reads CATQGGGDRDNSPLHF. The CDR3 DNA follows: TGTGCCACCCAAGGGGGTGGGGACAGGGATAATTCACCCCTCCACTTT.

V usage is TRBV9 and J usage is TRBJ1-4; D is perhaps TRBD1 (5 bases). The V end lost 4 bases, the J end lost 0 bases, and 10 bases lay between the germline ends. Germline CDR1 is SGDLS and CDR2 is YYNGEE. CDR3 length equals 15 residues. The CDR3 spells CASSSQGTTNEKLFF. CDR3 sequence (DNA): TGTGCCAGCAGCTCCCAGGGCACAACTAATGAAAAACTGTTTTTT. Full variable domain (missing parts from reference TRBV9 and TRBJ1-4): DSGVTQTPKHLITATGQRVTLRCSPRSGDLSVYWYQQSLDQGLQFLIQYYNGEERAKGNILERFSAQQFPDLHSELNLSSLELGDSALYFCASSSQGTTNEKLFFGSGTQLSVL.

V is TRBV30 and J is TRBJ1-2; 8 nucleotides match TRBD1. The CDR3 is 15 amino acids. Losses at the gene ends were 3 bases for V and 0 bases for J; bases not matched to a gene: 6. Germline values: CDR1 GTSNPN, CDR2 SVGIG (reference sequence). The CDR3 bases are TGTGCCTGGAGGAACAGACAGGGGACTAACTATGGCTACACCTTC. This codes for CAWRNRQGTNYGYTF. Full variable domain (remainder filled in from reference TRBV30 and TRBJ1-2): SQTIHQWPATLVQPVGSPLSLECTVEGTSNPNLYWYRQAAGRGLQLLFYSVGIGQISSEVPQNLSASRPQDRQFILSSKKLLLSDSGFYLCAWRNRQGTNYGYTFGSGTRLTVV.

The chain joins TRBV27 to TRBJ2-1; TRBD2 aligns across 10 bases. The CDR3 is made up of 15 amino acids. Germline-derived CDR1 and CDR2 are MNHEY and SMNVEV (reference sequence). The ends lost 4 bases at V and 9 bases at J; junction bases unmatched: 9. This CDR3 is CASSSYSGGAIEQFF. The CDR3 DNA sequence: TGTGCCAGCAGTTCTTACAGCGGGGGGGCCATTGAGCAGTTCTTC.

V and J are TRBV7-9 and TRBJ2-1, with D hard to call. Trimming pared 2 bases from V and 8 bases from J, leaving 7 bases between. This CDR3 has 12 amino acids. Germline V gives CDR1 SEHNR, CDR2 FQNEAQ (reference sequence). CDR3: CASSLKGHEQFF. The CDR3 nucleotides are TGTGCCAGCAGCTTAAAAGGGCATGAGCAGTTCTTC.

This chain uses TRBV9 with TRBJ1-3; 7 bases align to TRBD1. V lost 5 bases to trimming and J lost 8 bases; unmatched junction nucleotides: 7. CDR3 length equals 13 residues. CDR1 is SGDLS, CDR2 YYNGEE, per germline. CDR3 residues: CASREQGTHTIYF. The DNA of the CDR3 is TGTGCCAGCAGAGAACAGGGGACTCACACCATATATTTT.

The chain links TRBV7-2 to TRBJ2-1, with 8 bases lining up with TRBD2. This CDR3 region has 15 residues. V lost 7 bases and J lost 7; bases outside the gene matches: 12. Germline CDR1 SGHTA, CDR2 FQGNSA. CDR3 sequence (DNA): TGTGCCAGCATCCGGCGTGCGGGGGGTATAAATGAGCAGTTCTTC. Its protein is CASIRRAGGINEQFF.

J is TRBJ1-1 and V is TRBV13; D is undetermined. This CDR3 is built from 16 residues. V was shortened by 0 bases and J by 0 bases, with 11 bases between the two germline ends. Germline values: CDR1 PRHDT, CDR2 FYEKMQ (reference sequence). The CDR3 loop is CASSLGPAAMNTEAFF. CDR3 sequence (DNA): TGTGCCAGCAGCTTAGGCCCGGCAGCGATGAACACTGAAGCTTTCTTT.

This sequence joins TRBV30 and TRBJ2-6; D unresolved. V shed 4 bases and J shed 1 base, with 20 bases lying between them. Germline loops: CDR1 GTSNPN, CDR2 SVGIG (reference sequence). The CDR3 spans 18 residues. In nucleotides, the CDR3 is TGTGCCTGGACTTTAACCGGGCTACGCCCTTCTGGGGCCAACGTCCTGACTTTC. This encodes CAWTLTGLRPSGANVLTF.

The chain has TRBV29-1 and TRBJ2-7; D not certain. CDR3 length equals 14 residues. Germline V gives CDR1 SQVTM, CDR2 ANQGSEA. V lost 4 bases and J 7 bases, leaving 20 bases between the germline ends. CDR3 nucleotide sequence: TGCAGCGTTGCGGGTTCGGTGACCCTTGGTGAGCAGTACTTC. It codes for CSVAGSVTLGEQYF.

The chain has TRBV27 and TRBJ1-5, with D possibly matching TRBD1 (6 bases). This CDR3 contains 13 residues. CDR1 is MNHEY, CDR2 SMNVEV, per germline (reference sequence). Trimming took off 5 bases at V and 4 bases at J, with 9 bases between the two ends. CDR3 loop: CASSRQANQPQHF. DNA for the CDR3: TGTGCCAGCAGTCGACAGGCTAATCAGCCCCAGCATTTT.

In this sample, this clone turned up many times. The genes are TRBV30 and TRBJ1-3; TRBD1 is a possible D gene (5 bases). Trimming cost V 0 bases and J 3 bases, with 12 bases left between them. Per germline, CDR1 GTSNPN and CDR2 SVGIG (reference sequence). The CDR3 covers 15 residues. In nucleotides, the CDR3 is TGTGCCTGGAGTGTACTTGGGGGAATTGGAAACACCATATATTTT. Its translation is CAWSVLGGIGNTIYF.

The chain couples TRBV5-1 to TRBJ2-3, with D possibly matching TRBD2 (5 bases). Trimming stripped 4 bases from V and 6 bases from J, with 12 bases between. This CDR3 region has 13 residues. Looked up from germline, CDR1 is SGHRS and CDR2 is YFSETQ. The CDR3 DNA is TGCGCCAGCAGCGCCGACGGCGGGGATACGCAGTATTTT. Protein sequence: CASSADGGDTQYF.

V gene TRBV5-4 combines with J gene TRBJ2-1, with TRBD2 matching 10 bases. Per germline, CDR1 SGHNT and CDR2 YYREEE (reference sequence). V shed 0 bases and J 0 bases; nucleotides not matched to a gene: 6. The CDR3 runs 18 residues. Here the CDR3 reads CASSLGLAGALSYNEQFF. The CDR3 DNA reads as TGTGCCAGCAGCTTGGGCCTAGCGGGGGCCCTCTCCTACAATGAGCAGTTCTTC.

The gene calls are TRBV4-1 and TRBJ1-1, with D possibly being TRBD1 (5 bases). Germline CDR1 is MGHRA and CDR2 is YSYEKL. Trimming stripped 4 bases from V and 1 base from J, with 10 bases between. The CDR3 sequence is 14 residues long. CDR3 sequence: CASSPGTGNTEAFF. CDR3 coding DNA: TGCGCCAGCAGCCCCGGGACGGGGAACACTGAAGCTTTCTTT.

J is TRBJ1-1 and V is TRBV19; D is undetermined. The CDR3 is 11 residues long. V gave up 9 bases and J gave up 7 bases, with 12 bases separating them. Germline CDR1 is LNHDA and CDR2 is SQIVND (reference sequence). The CDR3 DNA sequence: TGTGCCAGCTCGGGAGGAGGTGAAGCTTTCTTT. Translating gives CASSGGGEAFF.